The next 27 T cell receptor beta chains were all read from a single sample in a study of cytomegalovirus exposure and HLA in healthy donors (dated by TCRdb to about 2017). Libraries were built with the immunoSEQ multiplex PCR assay. A mixture of 60 forward primers for TCR Vbeta segments and 13 reverse primers for TCR Jbeta segments was used in the multiplex PCR. As stored in TCRdb, this immuneACCESS dataset retains in-frame rearrangements with V and J assigned. A fraction of the clones does not appear; measured against another copy, unresolved V genes explain less than half of the discrepancy, and the remainder lacks a known reason. The sample profile shows 150,000 to 200,000 clones; roughly 76% of them were found once. The ten biggest clones cover 1.9% of the sample. Sample: PBMCs. These receptors all stem from a human donor in good health.

The rearrangement joins TRBV30 to TRBJ1-1, with a possible D match to TRBD1 (6 bases). The V end lost 8 bases, the J end lost 4 bases, and 17 bases lay between the germline ends. The germline gives CDR1 GTSNPN, CDR2 SVGIG (reference sequence). The CDR3 runs to 13 residues. The CDR3 here is CARTGLEVTEAFF. The CDR3 DNA is TGTGCCCGAACAGGGCTTGAGGTCACTGAAGCTTTCTTT. The full variable domain, completed using reference TRBV30 and TRBJ1-1, is SQTIHQWPATLVQPVGSPLSLECTVEGTSNPNLYWYRQAAGRGLQLLFYSVGIGQISSEVPQNLSASRPQDRQFILSSKKLLLSDSGFYLCARTGLEVTEAFFGQGTRLTVV.

This rearrangement joins TRBV27 to TRBJ2-1; the D is unclear. This CDR3 is built from 12 residues. CDR1 is MNHEY and CDR2 is SMNVEV in the germline V gene (reference sequence). V was clipped by 3 bases and J by 10 bases, with 10 bases between them. CDR3 region: CASSFIAEEQFF. In DNA, the CDR3 is TGTGCCAGCAGTTTTATCGCCGAGGAGCAGTTCTTC.

The chain recombines TRBV2 with TRBJ2-2; 10 positions agree with TRBD2. CDR3 length equals 19 residues. Germline CDR1 and CDR2: SNHLY and FYNNEI. V lost 6 bases, J lost 3 bases, and 16 bases stayed unmatched. CDR3 sequence (DNA): TGTGCCAGCAGGATCAACAGGGCACTAGCGGGGAGTTACACCGGGGAGCTGTTTTTT. The encoded protein is CASRINRALAGSYTGELFF.

The chain has TRBV5-6 and TRBJ2-7, with 9 nucleotides matching TRBD1. The CDR3 consists of 13 residues. CDR1 and CDR2 (germline): SGHDT, YYEEEE. The junction had 5 bases not matched to a gene; V was cut back by 6 bases and J by 4 bases. This CDR3 reads CASTTDRGYEQYF. CDR3 sequence (DNA): TGTGCCAGCACCACGGACAGGGGTTACGAGCAGTACTTC.

The V and J genes are TRBV7-6 and TRBJ1-3; no reliable D call. Germline lookup yields CDR1 SGHVS and CDR2 FNYEAQ. The CDR3 covers 11 residues. Trimming cost V 6 bases and J 8 bases, with 8 bases left between them. CDR3 region: CASSLGDTIYF. Here the CDR3 DNA reads TGTGCCAGCAGTCTCGGAGACACCATATATTTT.

The chain carries TRBV2 and TRBJ2-5; 9 bases fit TRBD1. This CDR3 has 13 residues. Losses at the gene ends were 6 bases for V and 4 bases for J; bases not matched to a gene: 3. Germline loops: CDR1 SNHLY, CDR2 FYNNEI. The CDR3 DNA sequence: TGTGCCAGCAGGCAGGACAGGGGAGAGACCCAGTACTTC. It is translated as CASRQDRGETQYF.

In its sample, this clone was seen a few times. The genes are TRBV19 and TRBJ2-7, with 8 positions matching TRBD2. This CDR3 spans 15 amino acids. Germline V CDR1 and CDR2: LNHDA, SQIVND (reference sequence). J gave up 2 bases and V 5 bases, and 8 bases lay outside the gene matches. The CDR3 sequence: CASSDPSGSTYEQYF. For the CDR3, the DNA is TGTGCCAGTAGTGATCCTAGCGGGTCCACCTACGAGCAGTACTTC.

This clone was seen a few times. The rearrangement uses TRBV6-1 and TRBJ2-5, with D unclear. The CDR3 runs to 13 residues. CDR1 is MNHNS, CDR2 SASEGT, per germline. V lost 5 bases to trimming and J lost 3 bases, with 10 bases between them. In DNA form, the CDR3 reads TGTGCCAGCAGTTCTTGGGCAGAAGAGACCCAGTACTTC. Translated, it gives CASSSWAEETQYF.

The chain combines TRBV19 with TRBJ1-3; D may be TRBD1 (5 bases). Trimming stripped 1 base from V and 3 bases from J, with 13 bases between. This CDR3 is 16 amino acids long. Germline V gives CDR1 LNHDA, CDR2 SQIVND (reference sequence). The CDR3 spells CASSIVKGPGGNTIYF. The CDR3 DNA is TGTGCCAGTAGTATAGTTAAGGGGCCGGGTGGAAACACCATATATTTT.

In this sample, this clone turned up once. This chain uses TRBV4-1 with TRBJ1-1, with TRBD1 identical over 7 bases. CDR3 length equals 14 residues. The V segment lost 4 bases and the J segment 5 bases; nucleotides outside the gene matches: 7. Per the germline V gene, CDR1 is MGHRA and CDR2 is YSYEKL. The CDR3 region has the DNA TGCGCCAGCAGCCCCGGCCGACAGGGAACTGAAGCTTTCTTT. This codes for CASSPGRQGTEAFF.

The chain is built from TRBV5-4 and TRBJ2-7; 12 bases align to TRBD2. CDR1 and CDR2 (germline): SGHNT, YYREEE (reference sequence). The ends lost 0 bases at V and 4 bases at J; junction bases unmatched: 14. CDR3 size: 19 residues. The CDR3 sequence: CASSLARTQTSGGGYEQYF. The DNA of the CDR3 is TGTGCCAGCAGCTTGGCTAGAACCCAGACTAGCGGGGGAGGTTACGAGCAGTACTTC.

This clone came up a few times. The CDR3 DNA reads TGCGCCAGCAGCCAACACAGCCGGAACACCGGGGAGCTGTTTTTT. Protein sequence: CASSQHSRNTGELFF. The V and J genes are TRBV4-3 and TRBJ2-2; the D is unclear. The CDR3 extends over 15 amino acids. With 2 bases removed from V and 1 base from J, the gap between germline ends came to 8 bases. The germline V gene encodes CDR1 LGHNA and CDR2 YSLEER.

The V gene is TRBV7-9, the J gene TRBJ1-2; D unresolved. CDR1 is SEHNR and CDR2 is FQNEAQ in the germline V gene (reference sequence). Trimming pared 5 bases from V and 6 bases from J, leaving 22 bases between. The CDR3 runs to 16 residues. CDR3 in amino acids: CASSPRGERELNGYTF. CDR3 DNA: TGTGCCAGCAGCCCCCGGGGAGAAAGGGAGTTAAATGGCTACACCTTC.

J is TRBJ2-2 and V is TRBV14, with D perhaps matching TRBD2 (5 bases). The CDR3 has 14 residues. The germline CDR1 and CDR2 sequences are SGHDN and FVKESK. The V and J ends lost 4 bases and 7 bases respectively, with 13 bases between them. The CDR3 region has the DNA TGTGCCAGCAGCCCCTGGGGAGCTATCGGGGAGCTGTTTTTT. It is translated as CASSPWGAIGELFF. Supplemented by reference TRBV14 and TRBJ2-2, the full variable domain reads EAGVTQFPSHSVIEKGQTVTLRCDPISGHDNLYWYRRVMGKEIKFLLHFVKESKQDESGMPNNRFLAERTGGTYSTLKVQPAELEDSGVYFCASSPWGAIGELFFGEGSRLTVL.

V and J are TRBV4-3 and TRBJ2-7, with TRBD2 matching 9 bases. J gave up 3 bases and V 0 bases, and 3 bases lay outside the gene matches. The CDR3 is 15 amino acids. Germline CDR1 LGHNA, CDR2 YSLEER. The CDR3 loop is CASSQERGGYYEQYF. CDR3 coding DNA: TGCGCCAGCAGCCAAGAGCGGGGGGGTTACTACGAGCAGTACTTC.

The genes are TRBV9 and TRBJ2-2, with 7 bases fitting TRBD1. This CDR3 is 13 amino acids long. Germline CDR1 is SGDLS and CDR2 is YYNGEE. The trim removed 3 bases at V and 8 bases at J, leaving 4 bases unmatched. The CDR3 DNA reads TGTGCCAGCAGCGAAGGGGGCAGGGGGGAGCTGTTTTTT. Amino acid sequence: CASSEGGRGELFF.

A single count supports this clone. The rearrangement uses TRBV7-8 and TRBJ1-1; D uncertain. Germline-derived CDR1 and CDR2 are SGHVS and FQNEAQ. The CDR3 contains 13 residues. Trimming took off 3 bases at V and 8 bases at J, with 13 bases between the two ends. For the CDR3, the DNA is TGTGCCAGCAGCTTTACGGAGGGTGGCGAAGCTTTCTTT. This encodes CASSFTEGGEAFF. The variable domain in full, with the rest retrieved from reference TRBV7-8 and TRBJ1-1, is GAGVSQSPRYKVAKRGQDVALRCDPISGHVSLFWYQQALGQGPEFLTYFQNEAQLDKSGLPSDRFFAERPEGSVSTLKIQRTQQEDSAVYLCASSFTEGGEAFFGQGTRLTVV.

This clone has only a few counts. The chain combines TRBV11-3 with TRBJ1-6; perhaps TRBD1 as D (5 bases). V lost 5 bases and J lost 6, with 8 bases in between. There are 13 residues in the CDR3. Germline-derived CDR1 and CDR2 are SGHNT and YENEEA. CDR3 DNA: TGTGCCAGCAGCCGAGACAGTAATTCACCCCTCCACTTT. As protein: CASSRDSNSPLHF.

CDR3 protein: CASSYRDSYTGELFF. CDR3 nucleotide sequence: TGTGCCAGCAGTTACCGGGACAGCTACACCGGGGAGCTGTTTTTT. The genes are TRBV2 and TRBJ2-2; 7 bases are a match to TRBD1. V gave up 5 bases and J gave up 3 bases; unmatched junction bases: 6. Per germline, CDR1 SNHLY and CDR2 FYNNEI. The CDR3 consists of 15 residues.

The chain links TRBV7-2 to TRBJ1-4; no reliable D call. This CDR3 spans 15 amino acids. Germline CDR1 SGHTA, CDR2 FQGNSA. Trimming stripped 1 base from V and 7 bases from J, with 13 bases between. The CDR3 nucleotides read TGTGCCAGCAGCTTAGGGCGGGGAAGGGTTGAAAAACTGTTTTTT. Translating gives CASSLGRGRVEKLFF. Drawing the rest from reference TRBV7-2 and TRBJ1-4, the complete variable domain is GAGVSQSPSNKVTEKGKDVELRCDPISGHTALYWYRQSLGQGLEFLIYFQGNSAPDKSGLPSDRFSAERTGGSVSTLTIQRTQQEDSAVYLCASSLGRGRVEKLFFGSGTQLSVL.

This clone occurred a few times. This chain connects TRBV5-6 to TRBJ2-3; 13 positions match TRBD2. The CDR3 length is 16 residues. Trimming took 3 bases from V and 1 from J; bases not matched to a gene: 2. In germline, CDR1 is SGHDT, CDR2 YYEEEE. Written as DNA, the CDR3 is TGTGCCAGCAGCTCCGGACTAGCGGGGGGCACAGATACGCAGTATTTT. Amino acid sequence: CASSSGLAGGTDTQYF.

The chain couples TRBV11-3 to TRBJ1-1; D ambiguous. Germline V gene data show CDR1 as SGHNT and CDR2 as YENEEA. This CDR3 has 11 amino acids. V was shortened by 2 bases and J by 10 bases, with 8 bases between the two germline ends. In DNA form, the CDR3 reads TGTGCCAGCAGCTTACGGGATGTAGCTTTCTTT. Protein: CASSLRDVAFF.

J is TRBJ1-1 and V is TRBV14; TRBD1 aligns across 10 bases. Germline CDR1 and CDR2: SGHDN and FVKESK. V lost 5 bases to trimming and J lost 3 bases; unmatched junction nucleotides: 6. This CDR3 has 15 amino acids. CDR3 coding DNA: TGTGCCAGCAGCTTGTTAGACAGGGGGCACACTGAAGCTTTCTTT. Translating it yields CASSLLDRGHTEAFF.

This chain links TRBV9 with TRBJ2-2, with 10 bases matching TRBD2. Trimming cost V 4 bases and J 5 bases; bases outside gene matches: 14. The length of the CDR3 is 18 residues. Germline lookup yields CDR1 SGDLS and CDR2 YYNGEE. CDR3: CASSRGLAGGPETGELFF. CDR3 in DNA: TGTGCCAGCAGCAGGGGCTTAGCGGGGGGCCCCGAGACCGGGGAGCTGTTTTTT.

The J gene is TRBJ2-7, the V gene TRBV7-2; D is uncertain. The CDR3 length is 13 residues. The V end lost 5 bases, the J end lost 2 bases, and 10 bases lay between the germline ends. CDR1 and CDR2 from the germline V gene are SGHTA and FQGNSA. The CDR3 DNA reads TGTGCCAGCAGCCGGTTGCCTACCTACGAGCAGTACTTC. The encoded protein is CASSRLPTYEQYF.

The chain joins TRBV6-1 to TRBJ2-2; D is possibly TRBD2 (5 bases). The CDR3 consists of 14 residues. Trimming removed 6 bases from V and 8 bases from J, with 16 bases in between. Germline loops: CDR1 MNHNS, CDR2 SASEGT. For the CDR3, the DNA is TGTGCCAGCAGCCCCCTACTAGTTGCGGGGGAGCTGTTTTTT. Translation: CASSPLLVAGELFF.

This chain joins TRBV9 and TRBJ2-7; 7 nucleotides align to TRBD1. The CDR3 loop spans 14 amino acids. Trimming took 0 bases from V and 12 from J; bases not matched to a gene: 12. Germline V CDR1 and CDR2: SGDLS, YYNGEE. The CDR3 region has the DNA TGTGCCAGCAGCGTAGGCGGACAGGACTGGCATCCGTACTTC. This translates into CASSVGGQDWHPYF.